This TCR beta chain comes out of a study of T cell changes during pregnancy in multiple sclerosis. Germline CDR1 and CDR2: SGHRS and YFSETQ. V was trimmed by 2 bases and J by 8 bases, leaving 16 bases between them. The CDR3 has 14 residues. The assay was immunoSEQ multiplex PCR, and TCRdb's table has in-frame clones only and misses some. The data show over 90,000 clones, roughly 93% seen once. The chain carries TRBV5-1 and TRBJ1-2; the D gene is possibly TRBD1 (6 bases). This TCR was recovered from a female donor with multiple sclerosis, enrolled in a pregnancy study. The sequenced sample was peripheral blood, obtained after pregnancy. The CDR3 spells CASSFDRYSAGYTF. DNA for the CDR3: TGCGCCAGCAGCTTCGACAGGTATTCTGCAGGCTACACCTTC.